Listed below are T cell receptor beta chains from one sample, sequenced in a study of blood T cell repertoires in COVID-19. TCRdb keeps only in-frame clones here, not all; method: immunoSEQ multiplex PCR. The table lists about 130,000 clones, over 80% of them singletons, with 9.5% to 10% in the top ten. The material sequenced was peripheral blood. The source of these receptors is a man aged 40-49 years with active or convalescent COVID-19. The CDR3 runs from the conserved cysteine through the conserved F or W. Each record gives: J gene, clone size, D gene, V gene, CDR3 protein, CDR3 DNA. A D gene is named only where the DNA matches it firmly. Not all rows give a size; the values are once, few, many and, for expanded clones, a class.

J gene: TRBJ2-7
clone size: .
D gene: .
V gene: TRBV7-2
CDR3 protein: CASSHRGGSYEQYF
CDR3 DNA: TGTGCCAGCAGCCATCGGGGTGGCTCCTACGAGCAGTACTTC

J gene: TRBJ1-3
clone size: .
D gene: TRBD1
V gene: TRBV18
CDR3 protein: CASSPLGQASSGNTIYF
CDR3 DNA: TGTGCCAGCTCACCATTGGGACAGGCGAGCTCTGGAAACACCATATATTTT

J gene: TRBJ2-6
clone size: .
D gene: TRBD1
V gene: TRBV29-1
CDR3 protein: CSVGGQEGSGANVLTF
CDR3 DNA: TGCAGCGTTGGGGGACAGGAAGGATCTGGGGCCAACGTCCTGACTTTC

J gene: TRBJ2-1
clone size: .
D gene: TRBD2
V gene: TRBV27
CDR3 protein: CASSLFSKPAGGIHNEQFF
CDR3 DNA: TGTGCCAGCAGTTTATTTTCGAAGCCGGCGGGGGGAATCCACAATGAGCAGTTCTTC

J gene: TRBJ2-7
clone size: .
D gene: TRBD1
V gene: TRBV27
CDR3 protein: CARNFTDRGDYEQYF
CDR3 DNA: TGTGCCAGAAACTTCACGGACAGGGGGGACTACGAGCAGTACTTC

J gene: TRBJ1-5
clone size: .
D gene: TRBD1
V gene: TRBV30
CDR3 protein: CAWSVQGRQPQHF
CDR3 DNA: TGTGCCTGGAGTGTACAGGGGCGTCAGCCCCAGCATTTT

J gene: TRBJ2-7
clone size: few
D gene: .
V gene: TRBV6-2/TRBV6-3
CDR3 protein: CASSYSTQAARPESEQYF
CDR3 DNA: TGTGCCAGCAGTTACTCGACCCAGGCTGCCAGGCCAGAATCCGAGCAGTACTTC

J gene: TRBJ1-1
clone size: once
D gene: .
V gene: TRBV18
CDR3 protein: CASSQDRKTEAFF
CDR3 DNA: TGTGCCAGCTCTCAAGACAGGAAGACTGAAGCTTTCTTT

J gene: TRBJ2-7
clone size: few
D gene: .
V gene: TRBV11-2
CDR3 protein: CASSLQRGGVEQYF
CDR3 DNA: TGTGCCAGCAGCTTACAGAGGGGGGGCGTCGAGCAGTACTTC

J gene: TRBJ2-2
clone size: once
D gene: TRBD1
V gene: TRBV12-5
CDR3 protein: CASGLAGTGFTGELFF
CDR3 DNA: TGTGCTAGTGGTTTGGCCGGGACAGGGTTCACCGGGGAGCTGTTTTTT

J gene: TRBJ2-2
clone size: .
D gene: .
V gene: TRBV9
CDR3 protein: CASSVVVSGGELFF
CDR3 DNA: TGTGCCAGCAGCGTGGTGGTTTCCGGCGGGGAGCTGTTTTTT

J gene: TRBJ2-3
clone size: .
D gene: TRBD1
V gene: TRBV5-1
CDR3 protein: CASSTGESTDTQYF
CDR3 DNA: TGCGCCAGCAGCACAGGGGAAAGCACAGATACGCAGTATTTT

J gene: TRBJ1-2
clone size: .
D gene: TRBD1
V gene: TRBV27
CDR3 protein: CASSPRDREGRGYTF
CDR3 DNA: TGTGCCAGCAGTCCCCGGGACAGGGAAGGTCGGGGCTACACCTTC

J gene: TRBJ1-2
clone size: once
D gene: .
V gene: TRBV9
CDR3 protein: CASSVSSGEHGYTF
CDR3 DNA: TGTGCCAGCAGCGTCAGCTCAGGGGAACACGGCTACACCTTC

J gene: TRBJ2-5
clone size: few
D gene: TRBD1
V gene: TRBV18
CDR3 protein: CASSLGQGQETQYF
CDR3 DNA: TGTGCCAGCTCCCTAGGACAGGGCCAAGAGACCCAGTACTTC

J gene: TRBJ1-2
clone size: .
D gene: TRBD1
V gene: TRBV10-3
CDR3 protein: CASTGTGSYGYTF
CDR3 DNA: TGTGCCAGCACCGGGACAGGGAGCTATGGCTACACCTTC

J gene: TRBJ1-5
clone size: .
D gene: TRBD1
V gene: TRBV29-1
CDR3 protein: CSVNPTDRATYSNQPQHF
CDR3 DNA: TGCAGCGTTAATCCAACCGACAGGGCTACTTATAGCAATCAGCCCCAGCATTTT

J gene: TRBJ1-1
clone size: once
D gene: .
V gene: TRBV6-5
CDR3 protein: CASSYSYIGDTEAFF
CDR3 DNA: TGTGCCAGCAGTTACTCGTACATAGGGGACACTGAAGCTTTCTTT

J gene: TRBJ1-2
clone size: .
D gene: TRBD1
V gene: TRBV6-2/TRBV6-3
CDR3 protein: CASSLADRGDGYTF
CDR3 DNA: TGTGCCAGCAGTTTAGCGGACAGGGGCGATGGCTACACCTTC

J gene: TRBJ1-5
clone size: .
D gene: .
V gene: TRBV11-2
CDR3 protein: CASSFSSNQPQHF
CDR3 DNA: TGTGCCAGCAGCTTTTCGAGCAATCAGCCCCAGCATTTT

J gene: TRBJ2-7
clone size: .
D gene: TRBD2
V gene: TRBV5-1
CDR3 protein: CASRPEPSGGYEQYF
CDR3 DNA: TGCGCCAGCCGCCCAGAACCGTCGGGGGGCTACGAGCAGTACTTC

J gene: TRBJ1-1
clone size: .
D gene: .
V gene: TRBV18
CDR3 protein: CASSPPVSLEAFF
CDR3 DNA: TGTGCCAGCTCACCACCCGTGTCACTCGAAGCTTTCTTT

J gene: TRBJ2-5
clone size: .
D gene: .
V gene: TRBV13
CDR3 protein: CASSSASAEETQYF
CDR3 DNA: TGTGCCAGCAGCTCGGCTAGCGCGGAAGAGACCCAGTACTTC

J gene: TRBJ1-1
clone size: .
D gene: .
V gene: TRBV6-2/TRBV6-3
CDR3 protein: CASSRQNTEAFF
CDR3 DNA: TGTGCCAGCAGCCGACAGAACACTGAAGCTTTCTTT

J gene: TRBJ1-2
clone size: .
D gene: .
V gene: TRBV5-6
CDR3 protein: CASSSDTLYGYTF
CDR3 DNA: TGTGCCAGCAGCTCCGACACACTTTATGGCTACACCTTC

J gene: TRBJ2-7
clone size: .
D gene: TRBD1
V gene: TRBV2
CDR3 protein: CASSDQGASYEQYF
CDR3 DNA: TGTGCCAGCAGTGACCAGGGGGCCTCCTACGAGCAGTACTTC

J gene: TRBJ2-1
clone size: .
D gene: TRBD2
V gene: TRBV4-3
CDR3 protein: CASSQVRTLAGRREQFF
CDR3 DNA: TGCGCCAGCAGCCAAGTAAGGACACTAGCGGGGCGGCGAGAGCAGTTCTTC

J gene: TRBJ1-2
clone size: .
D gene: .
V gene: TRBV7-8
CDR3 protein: CASSLAGVRYGYTF
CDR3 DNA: TGTGCCAGCAGCTTAGCAGGGGTTCGCTATGGCTACACCTTC

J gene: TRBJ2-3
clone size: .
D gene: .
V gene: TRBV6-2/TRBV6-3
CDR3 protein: CASSTRGAGPDTQYF
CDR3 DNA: TGTGCCAGCAGTACACGGGGGGCCGGGCCAGATACGCAGTATTTT

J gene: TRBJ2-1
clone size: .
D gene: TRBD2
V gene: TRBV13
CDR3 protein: CASRTELGGGSYNEQFF
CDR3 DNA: TGTGCCAGCAGAACAGAACTGGGCGGGGGCTCCTACAATGAGCAGTTCTTC

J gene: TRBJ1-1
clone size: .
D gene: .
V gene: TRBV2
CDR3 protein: CASSVDGFMNTEAFF
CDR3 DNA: TGTGCCAGCAGCGTAGACGGGTTCATGAACACTGAAGCTTTCTTT

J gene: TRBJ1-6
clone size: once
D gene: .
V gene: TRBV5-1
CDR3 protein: CASSPTETGSYNSPLHF
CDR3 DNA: TGCGCCAGCAGCCCTACCGAGACCGGGTCCTATAATTCACCCCTCCACTTT

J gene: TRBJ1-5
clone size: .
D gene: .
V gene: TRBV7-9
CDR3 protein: CASSLGVGGGDRNQPQHF
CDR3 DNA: TGTGCCAGCAGCTTAGGGGTTGGTGGGGGCGACCGCAATCAGCCCCAGCATTTT

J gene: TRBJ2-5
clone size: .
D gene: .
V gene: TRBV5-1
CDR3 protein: CASSFGQGRETQYF
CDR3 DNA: TGCGCCAGCAGCTTCGGGCAGGGTAGAGAGACCCAGTACTTC

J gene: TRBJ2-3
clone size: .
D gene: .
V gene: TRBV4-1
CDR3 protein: CASSQDHGRATDTQYF
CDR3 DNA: TGCGCCAGCAGCCAAGATCATGGCAGGGCCACAGATACGCAGTATTTT

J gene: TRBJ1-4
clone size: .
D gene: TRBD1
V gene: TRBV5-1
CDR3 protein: CASSGGIGTGDEKLFF
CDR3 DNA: TGCGCCAGCAGCGGAGGGATCGGGACAGGGGATGAAAAACTGTTTTTT

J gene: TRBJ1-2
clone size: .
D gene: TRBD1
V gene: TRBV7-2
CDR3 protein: CASSQTTGSPYGYTF
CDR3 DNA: TGTGCCAGCAGTCAAACGACAGGGAGTCCCTATGGCTACACCTTC

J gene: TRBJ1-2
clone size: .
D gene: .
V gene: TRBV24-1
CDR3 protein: CATYQVRGKIDGYTF
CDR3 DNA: TGTGCCACCTATCAAGTAAGGGGGAAGATCGATGGCTACACCTTC

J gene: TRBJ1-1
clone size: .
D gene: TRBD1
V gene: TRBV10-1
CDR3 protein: CASRRTGAAEAFF
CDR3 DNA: TGCGCCAGCCGGCGGACAGGGGCTGCTGAAGCTTTCTTT

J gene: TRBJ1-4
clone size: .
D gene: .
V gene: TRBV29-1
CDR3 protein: CSVEEIGQIRTKGKLFF
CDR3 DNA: TGCAGCGTTGAAGAAATAGGACAGATCAGAACCAAAGGAAAACTGTTTTTT

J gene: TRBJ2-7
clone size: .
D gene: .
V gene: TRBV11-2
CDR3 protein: CASSLIAGARNEQYF
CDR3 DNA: TGTGCCAGCAGCTTAATTGCGGGGGCAAGAAACGAGCAGTACTTC

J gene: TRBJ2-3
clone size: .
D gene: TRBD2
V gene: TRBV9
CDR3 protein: CASSTSGRRTDTQYF
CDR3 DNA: TGTGCCAGCAGTACTAGCGGGAGACGCACAGATACGCAGTATTTT

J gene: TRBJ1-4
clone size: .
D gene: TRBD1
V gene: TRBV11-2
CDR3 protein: CASSFQGAITNEKLFF
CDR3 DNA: TGTGCCAGCAGCTTTCAGGGGGCGATAACTAATGAAAAACTGTTTTTT

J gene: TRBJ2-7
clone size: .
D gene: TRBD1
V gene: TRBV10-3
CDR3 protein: CAIGTGFGYEQYF
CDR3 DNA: TGTGCCATAGGGACAGGGTTCGGGTACGAGCAGTACTTC

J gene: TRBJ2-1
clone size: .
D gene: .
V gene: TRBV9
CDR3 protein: CASSVLVRDEQFF
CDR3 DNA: TGTGCCAGCAGCGTATTGGTAAGAGATGAGCAGTTCTTC

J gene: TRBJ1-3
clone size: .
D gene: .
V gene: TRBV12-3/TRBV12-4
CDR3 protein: CASSFLGNTIYF
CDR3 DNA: TGTGCCAGCAGTTTCTTAGGAAACACCATATATTTT

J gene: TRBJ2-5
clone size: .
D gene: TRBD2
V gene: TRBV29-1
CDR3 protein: CSVTIGLAGGGPYF
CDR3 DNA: TGCAGCGTAACGATAGGGCTAGCGGGGGGAGGGCCGTACTTC

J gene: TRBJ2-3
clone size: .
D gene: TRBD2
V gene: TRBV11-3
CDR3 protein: CASSFTSGGTDTQYF
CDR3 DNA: TGTGCCAGCAGCTTTACTAGCGGGGGCACAGATACGCAGTATTTT

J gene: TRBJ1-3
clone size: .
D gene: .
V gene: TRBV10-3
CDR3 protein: CASYSGNTIYF
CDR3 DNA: TGTGCCAGCTACTCTGGAAACACCATATATTTT

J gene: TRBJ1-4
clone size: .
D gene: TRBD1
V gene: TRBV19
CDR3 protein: CASSIGQPPGQARVEKLFF
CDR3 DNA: TGTGCCAGTAGTATAGGCCAACCACCGGGACAGGCGAGGGTTGAAAAACTGTTTTTT

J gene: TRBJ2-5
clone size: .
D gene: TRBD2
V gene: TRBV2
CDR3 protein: CASSGSAQETQYF
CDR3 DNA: TGTGCCAGTAGCGGGTCCGCCCAAGAGACCCAGTACTTC

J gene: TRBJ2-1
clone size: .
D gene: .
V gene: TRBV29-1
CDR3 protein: CSVDRGNNEQFF
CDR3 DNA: TGCAGCGTTGATCGGGGGAACAATGAGCAGTTCTTC

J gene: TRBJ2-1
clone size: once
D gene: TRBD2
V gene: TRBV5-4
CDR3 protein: CASSLAGGTYNEQFF
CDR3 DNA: TGTGCCAGCAGCTTGGCGGGGGGGACATACAATGAGCAGTTCTTC

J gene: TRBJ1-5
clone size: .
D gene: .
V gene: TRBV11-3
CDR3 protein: CASSPSGTTSRQPQHF
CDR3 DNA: TGTGCCAGCAGCCCCTCCGGAACAACTTCTAGACAGCCCCAGCATTTT

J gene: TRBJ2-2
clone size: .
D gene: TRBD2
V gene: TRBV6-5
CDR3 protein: CASSYGGVTGELFF
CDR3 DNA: TGTGCCAGCAGTTACGGGGGGGTTACCGGGGAGCTGTTTTTT